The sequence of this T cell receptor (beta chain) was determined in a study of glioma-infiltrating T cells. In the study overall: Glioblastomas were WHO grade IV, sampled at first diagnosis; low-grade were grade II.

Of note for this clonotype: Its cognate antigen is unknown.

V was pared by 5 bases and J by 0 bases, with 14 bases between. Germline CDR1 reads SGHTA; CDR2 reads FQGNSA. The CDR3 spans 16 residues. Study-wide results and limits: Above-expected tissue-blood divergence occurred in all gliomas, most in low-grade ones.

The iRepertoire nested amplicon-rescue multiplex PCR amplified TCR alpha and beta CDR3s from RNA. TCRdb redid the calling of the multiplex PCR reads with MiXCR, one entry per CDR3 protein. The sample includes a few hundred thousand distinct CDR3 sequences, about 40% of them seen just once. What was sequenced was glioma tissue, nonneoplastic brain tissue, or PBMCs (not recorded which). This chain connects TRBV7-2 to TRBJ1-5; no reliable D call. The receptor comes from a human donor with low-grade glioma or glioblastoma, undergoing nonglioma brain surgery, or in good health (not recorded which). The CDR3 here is CASSPVLGFSNQPQHF. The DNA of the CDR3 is TGTGCCAGCAGCCCCGTGCTGGGATTTAGCAATCAGCCCCAGCATTTT.